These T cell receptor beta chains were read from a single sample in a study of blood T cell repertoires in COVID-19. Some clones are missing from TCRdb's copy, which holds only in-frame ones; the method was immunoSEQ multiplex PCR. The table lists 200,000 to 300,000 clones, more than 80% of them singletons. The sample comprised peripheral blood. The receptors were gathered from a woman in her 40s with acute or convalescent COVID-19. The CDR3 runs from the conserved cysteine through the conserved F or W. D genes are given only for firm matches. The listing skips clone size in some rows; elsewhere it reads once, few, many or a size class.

TGTGCCAGCAGTGCAAAATACGCGGGGGTAAGACCTGAAGCTTTCTTT,CASSAKYAGVRPEAFF,TRBV25-1,TRBJ1-1,-,-
TGTGCCAGCAGTTATAGGGCAGGGGTTCGGAATTCACCCCTCCACTTT,CASSYRAGVRNSPLHF,TRBV27,TRBJ1-6,-,-
TGTGCCTGGGACATATATGACTATGGCTACACCTTC,CAWDIYDYGYTF,TRBV30,TRBJ1-2,-,-
TGTGCCAGCAGTGAAAATCTCCCAGGAAGCTATGGCTACACCTTC,CASSENLPGSYGYTF,TRBV6-1,TRBJ1-2,-,-
TGTGCCAGCAGCGTCGGACTAGCTAACAATGAGCAGTTCTTC,CASSVGLANNEQFF,TRBV7-2,TRBJ2-1,-,TRBD2
TGTGCCAGCAGTTACGGGGGGGAGTATGGCTACACCTTC,CASSYGGEYGYTF,TRBV6-6,TRBJ1-2,-,-
TGCGCCAGCAGCCAAAGGCCTGGGACTAGCGGGGGGGCGTCCTACAATGAGCAGTTCTTC,CASSQRPGTSGGASYNEQFF,TRBV4-1,TRBJ2-1,-,TRBD2
TGTGCCAGCAGCTACACAGTTAGCGGGGAGCTGTTTTTT,CASSYTVSGELFF,TRBV5-4,TRBJ2-2,-,-
TGTGCCAGCAAAGACAGTCCCACTGAAGCTTTCTTT,CASKDSPTEAFF,TRBV6-6,TRBJ1-1,-,-
TGTGCTAGTGGTAAAGGGGGGGCAAATGAGCAGTTCTTC,CASGKGGANEQFF,TRBV12-5,TRBJ2-1,-,-
TGCGCCAGCAGTGATAGACAGGGATCCGGCCCACCCCTCCACTTT,CASSDRQGSGPPLHF,TRBV10-1,TRBJ1-6,-,TRBD1
TGTGCCAGCAGCGCGGGTCGGGACACCTCTAATTCACCCCTCCACTTT,CASSAGRDTSNSPLHF,TRBV5-5,TRBJ1-6,once,-
TGCAGCGTCTTGACACTGGGCAGGGGGACGAACACTGAAGCTTTCTTT,CSVLTLGRGTNTEAFF,TRBV29-1,TRBJ1-1,-,TRBD1
TGTGCCAGCAGTCGGGACAGGGCTAACTATGGCTACACCTTC,CASSRDRANYGYTF,TRBV6-5,TRBJ1-2,-,TRBD1
TGTGCCAGCAGCCCCCCACGAAGACAGGGGAGAGAGACCCAGTACTTC,CASSPPRRQGRETQYF,TRBV7-6,TRBJ2-5,-,TRBD1
TGTGCCAGCAGCCCTAGCACAGATACGCAGTATTTT,CASSPSTDTQYF,TRBV3-1/TRBV3-2,TRBJ2-3,-,-
TGTGCCTGGAATGGACAGGGGAATTCACCCCTCCACTTT,CAWNGQGNSPLHF,TRBV30,TRBJ1-6,-,TRBD1
TGTGCCATCAGTTCAGGGCCAAATTCACCCCTCCACTTT,CAISSGPNSPLHF,TRBV10-3,TRBJ1-6,-,-
TGCGCCAGCAGCCTAGGGGACAGCTCTGGGGCCAACGTCCTGACTTTC,CASSLGDSSGANVLTF,TRBV5-1,TRBJ2-6,-,TRBD1
TGTGCCAGCAGCTTGGATGGACAGTTCTCCTACAATGAGCAGTTCTTC,CASSLDGQFSYNEQFF,TRBV5-4,TRBJ2-1,-,-
TGTGCCAGCAGCTTCAATGACAGGGCTGGCTACACCTTC,CASSFNDRAGYTF,TRBV5-6,TRBJ1-2,-,TRBD1
TGTGCCAGCAGCCACGGAGCGGGGGGAGGAGGAAAACTGTTTTTT,CASSHGAGGGGKLFF,TRBV11-2,TRBJ1-4,-,-
TGTGCCAGCAGGGGGCTTAGGACTAGCGGGGGGCAAAAAGAGACCCAGTACTTC,CASRGLRTSGGQKETQYF,TRBV2,TRBJ2-5,-,TRBD2
TGTGCCAGCAGTTACGGGGGGGGCAATCAGCCCCAGCATTTT,CASSYGGGNQPQHF,TRBV6-5,TRBJ1-5,-,-
TGTGCCTCGGCGAGGGGGCGACAGAAAGGTAACTATGGCTACACCTTC,CASARGRQKGNYGYTF,TRBV13,TRBJ1-2,-,TRBD1
TGTGCCAGCAGCCGAGGACAGGATTATGGCTACACCTTC,CASSRGQDYGYTF,TRBV7-8,TRBJ1-2,-,TRBD1
TGTGCCAGCAGCCAAGATGGGGAGGGAGACTATGGCTACACCTTC,CASSQDGEGDYGYTF,TRBV3-1/TRBV3-2,TRBJ1-2,-,-
TGTGCCAGCTCAGCCCCAGGAGGAAACACCATATATTTT,CASSAPGGNTIYF,TRBV18,TRBJ1-3,few,-
TGTGCCAGCAGCCCTAGAGGGGGACAGGGATGGACCCGCTACACCTTC,CASSPRGGQGWTRYTF,TRBV7-9,TRBJ1-2,-,TRBD1
TGCGCCAGCAGCTTGGAGGGGACAGCCCTTAGGAATCGCACCTTC,CASSLEGTALRNRTF,TRBV5-1,TRBJ1-2,-,TRBD1
TGTGCCAGCAGTGAAAAGACGGGACACCGACTCACAGATACGCAGTATTTT,CASSEKTGHRLTDTQYF,TRBV2,TRBJ2-3,-,-
TGTGCCAGCAGCCCGGACTGGAGCACAGATACGCAGTATTTT,CASSPDWSTDTQYF,TRBV14,TRBJ2-3,-,-
TGTGCCAGCAGCTTAGGCCGGGGAGGGGACCGGAGCACTGAAGCTTTCTTT,CASSLGRGGDRSTEAFF,TRBV7-9,TRBJ1-1,few,-
TGTGCCAGCAGCCAAGGGCCGGGGGGACTGTACCAAGAGACCCAGTACTTC,CASSQGPGGLYQETQYF,TRBV4-2,TRBJ2-5,once,TRBD2
TGTGCCAGCAGCGGAGAGCGGGGGGCTTACAATGAGCAGTTCTTC,CASSGERGAYNEQFF,TRBV9,TRBJ2-1,once,TRBD2
TGTGCCAGCAGACATGACAGGGTAGCGTATGGCTACACCTTC,CASRHDRVAYGYTF,TRBV5-8,TRBJ1-2,once,TRBD1
TGTGCCAGCAGTCAGGCGTTCTCTGGAAACACCATATATTTT,CASSQAFSGNTIYF,TRBV27,TRBJ1-3,-,-
TGTGCCAGCGGCCTAACAGGGGGCGGCTATGGCTACACCTTC,CASGLTGGGYGYTF,TRBV6-5,TRBJ1-2,once,TRBD1
TGTGCTAGTGGTCCGGGACCAGAGGGACAGGGTTTCCAAGAGACCCAGTACTTC,CASGPGPEGQGFQETQYF,TRBV12-5,TRBJ2-5,-,TRBD1
TGCACCTTAATCACAGGGGCGGACACTGAAGCTTTCTTT,CTLITGADTEAFF,TRBV29-1,TRBJ1-1,-,TRBD1
TGTGCCAGCAGGAGTCAGGGTTTTTCAAATTCACCCCTCCACTTT,CASRSQGFSNSPLHF,TRBV6-6,TRBJ1-6,many,-
TGTGCCAGCAGTAGGACTAGCGGGGGGTTATACAATGAGCAGTTCTTC,CASSRTSGGLYNEQFF,TRBV6-2/TRBV6-3,TRBJ2-1,-,TRBD2
TGTGCCAGCAGCCAAGAGGTGTTTCAGGCCACAGATACGCAGTATTTT,CASSQEVFQATDTQYF,TRBV4-2,TRBJ2-3,-,-
TGTGCCAGCAGTGCCGGACAGGTAATCCTGAACACTGAAGCTTTCTTT,CASSAGQVILNTEAFF,TRBV6-1,TRBJ1-1,-,TRBD1
TGTGCCAGCAGCGTAAGTCTATTGAGCTCTGGAAACACCATATATTTT,CASSVSLLSSGNTIYF,TRBV9,TRBJ1-3,-,-
TGTGCCATCAGTGACGGGACTGAAGCTTTCTTT,CAISDGTEAFF,TRBV10-3,TRBJ1-1,few,-
TGTGCCAGCAGCCGGGGGGGGCCTCGGGAGCAGTTCTTC,CASSRGGPREQFF,TRBV12-3/TRBV12-4,TRBJ2-1,-,TRBD2
TGTGCCAGCAGCTTACAGACAGGGGATTCACCCCTCCACTTT,CASSLQTGDSPLHF,TRBV5-4,TRBJ1-6,-,TRBD1
TGTGCCAGCGCTTCAGGGAGGCCCACTGAAGCTTTCTTT,CASASGRPTEAFF,TRBV2,TRBJ1-1,-,-
TGTGCCAGCAGTTTCTCCTACAGGGGGCGGGACTCACCCCTCCACTTT,CASSFSYRGRDSPLHF,TRBV27,TRBJ1-6,-,TRBD1
TGCGCCAGCAGCCATCTTATCCGGGACAGGCGAGGGGGCTATGGCTACACCTTC,CASSHLIRDRRGGYGYTF,TRBV4-1,TRBJ1-2,few,TRBD1
TGCGCCAGCAGCTCGACAGGGGGCGAAGCTTTCTTT,CASSSTGGEAFF,TRBV5-1,TRBJ1-1,-,TRBD1